This is a list of T cell receptor beta chains from one sample in a study of blood T cell repertoires in COVID-19. Libraries were prepared by immunoSEQ multiplex PCR; TCRdb keeps only in-frame clonotypes and omits some of them. The table lists 73,000 or so clones, 80% to 90% of them singletons. The sample comprised peripheral blood. The source is a man under 40 with acute or convalescent COVID-19. The CDR3 runs from the conserved cysteine through the conserved F or W. Each record gives: D gene, V gene, J gene, CDR3 length, clone size, CDR3 DNA, CDR3 protein. A D gene is named only where the DNA matches it firmly. The listing skips clone size in some rows; elsewhere it reads once, few, many or a size class.

d_call: TRBD2; v_call: TRBV7-9; j_call: TRBJ2-3; cdr3_length: 15; clone_size: .; cdr3_nt: TGTGCCAGCAGCTTCGCGGGAGGGCCGACAGATACGCAGTATTTT; cdr3_aa: CASSFAGGPTDTQYF
d_call: .; v_call: TRBV7-2; j_call: TRBJ1-3; cdr3_length: 17; clone_size: .; cdr3_nt: TGTGCCAGCAGCTTAGCTTGGGACACAATCTCTGGAAACACCATATATTTT; cdr3_aa: CASSLAWDTISGNTIYF
d_call: TRBD1; v_call: TRBV5-4; j_call: TRBJ2-7; cdr3_length: 14; clone_size: .; cdr3_nt: TGTGCCAGCAGCTGGAGGACAGGTCCGGGGGAGCAGTACTTC; cdr3_aa: CASSWRTGPGEQYF
d_call: TRBD2; v_call: TRBV4-1; j_call: TRBJ2-1; cdr3_length: 16; clone_size: .; cdr3_nt: TGCGCCAGCAGCCACGCTTCTAGCGGGAGGATAAATGAGCAGTTCTTC; cdr3_aa: CASSHASSGRINEQFF
d_call: .; v_call: TRBV19; j_call: TRBJ1-2; cdr3_length: 15; clone_size: .; cdr3_nt: TGTGCCAGTAGTATTGGGTCCACAGGGTTCAAGGGCTACACCTTC; cdr3_aa: CASSIGSTGFKGYTF
d_call: .; v_call: TRBV5-6; j_call: TRBJ2-7; cdr3_length: 13; clone_size: .; cdr3_nt: TGTGCCAGCAGCTGGGACACCTCCTACGAGCAGTACTTC; cdr3_aa: CASSWDTSYEQYF
d_call: TRBD1; v_call: TRBV2; j_call: TRBJ1-5; cdr3_length: 14; clone_size: once; cdr3_nt: TGTGCCACCAACCCGGGACAGGGGAATCAGCCCCAGCATTTT; cdr3_aa: CATNPGQGNQPQHF
d_call: TRBD1; v_call: TRBV18; j_call: TRBJ1-1; cdr3_length: 11; clone_size: .; cdr3_nt: TGTGCCAGCTCATCGACAGGGGAAGCTTTCTTT; cdr3_aa: CASSSTGEAFF
d_call: .; v_call: TRBV4-1; j_call: TRBJ1-4; cdr3_length: 17; clone_size: .; cdr3_nt: TGCGCCAGCAGCCGCATAAGGACAGTTACCCCAGGGGAAAAACTGTTTTTT; cdr3_aa: CASSRIRTVTPGEKLFF
d_call: .; v_call: TRBV6-5; j_call: TRBJ2-1; cdr3_length: 13; clone_size: .; cdr3_nt: TGTGCCAGCAGTTACTCTTCGGCTAGCCTCCAGTTCTTC; cdr3_aa: CASSYSSASLQFF
d_call: TRBD1; v_call: TRBV7-9; j_call: TRBJ2-7; cdr3_length: 17; clone_size: .; cdr3_nt: TGTGCCAGCAGCCGACCCGACAGGGGACATTCTTCCTACGAGCAGTACTTC; cdr3_aa: CASSRPDRGHSSYEQYF
d_call: .; v_call: TRBV24-1; j_call: TRBJ2-3; cdr3_length: 13; clone_size: .; cdr3_nt: TGTGCCACCAGGGACAGTTCTTCAGATACGCAGTATTTT; cdr3_aa: CATRDSSSDTQYF
d_call: .; v_call: TRBV28; j_call: TRBJ2-7; cdr3_length: 15; clone_size: .; cdr3_nt: TGTGCCAGCAGTCCGCACGGGAGAAATGGGTACGAGCAGTACTTC; cdr3_aa: CASSPHGRNGYEQYF
d_call: .; v_call: TRBV28; j_call: TRBJ2-7; cdr3_length: 15; clone_size: .; cdr3_nt: TGTGCCAGCAGACCCAGCGGCACGAGCTCCTACGAGCAGTACTTC; cdr3_aa: CASRPSGTSSYEQYF
d_call: .; v_call: TRBV28; j_call: TRBJ2-5; cdr3_length: 15; clone_size: .; cdr3_nt: TGTGCCAGCAGTTCCGAAAGGTCCGTCACAGCGACCCAGTACTTC; cdr3_aa: CASSSERSVTATQYF
d_call: TRBD1; v_call: TRBV5-1; j_call: TRBJ1-5; cdr3_length: 14; clone_size: once; cdr3_nt: TGCGCCAGCAGCTACGGGACAGGGGAACAGCCCCAGCATTTT; cdr3_aa: CASSYGTGEQPQHF
d_call: TRBD1; v_call: TRBV7-9; j_call: TRBJ2-7; cdr3_length: 17; clone_size: .; cdr3_nt: TGTGCCAGCAGCCTGTTAAGACCCCGGGACAGATCCTACGAGCAGTACTTC; cdr3_aa: CASSLLRPRDRSYEQYF
d_call: .; v_call: TRBV11-2; j_call: TRBJ1-6; cdr3_length: 15; clone_size: .; cdr3_nt: TGTGCCAGCAGCTTAGAACCGCGGTATAATTCACCCCTCCACTTT; cdr3_aa: CASSLEPRYNSPLHF
d_call: TRBD1; v_call: TRBV12-3/TRBV12-4; j_call: TRBJ2-5; cdr3_length: 13; clone_size: .; cdr3_nt: TGTGCCAGCAGGAACAGGGGGATAGAGACCCAGTACTTC; cdr3_aa: CASRNRGIETQYF
d_call: TRBD1; v_call: TRBV5-5; j_call: TRBJ2-2; cdr3_length: 15; clone_size: .; cdr3_nt: TGTGCCAGCAGCGGACAGGATTTATGGACCGGGGAGCTGTTTTTT; cdr3_aa: CASSGQDLWTGELFF
d_call: .; v_call: TRBV13; j_call: TRBJ1-6; cdr3_length: 14; clone_size: .; cdr3_nt: TGTGCCAGCAGCTTGGGGAGCAGTCGTTCACCCCTCCACTTT; cdr3_aa: CASSLGSSRSPLHF
d_call: .; v_call: TRBV2; j_call: TRBJ1-3; cdr3_length: 15; clone_size: .; cdr3_nt: TGTGCCAGCAAACTAACAGGAAGCTCTGGAAACACCATATATTTT; cdr3_aa: CASKLTGSSGNTIYF
d_call: .; v_call: TRBV27; j_call: TRBJ2-7; cdr3_length: 13; clone_size: .; cdr3_nt: TGTGCCAGCAGTTTAGGTCGGTCCTACGAGCAGTACTTC; cdr3_aa: CASSLGRSYEQYF
d_call: TRBD2; v_call: TRBV10-3; j_call: TRBJ2-7; cdr3_length: 19; clone_size: .; cdr3_nt: TGTGCCATCAGTATGAAGACGGACAGTTTAGCGGGAGAAACCTACGAGCAGTACTTC; cdr3_aa: CAISMKTDSLAGETYEQYF
d_call: TRBD1; v_call: TRBV6-5; j_call: TRBJ1-1; cdr3_length: 13; clone_size: .; cdr3_nt: TGTGCCAGCAGAACAGGGGGTAGGACTGAAGCTTTCTTT; cdr3_aa: CASRTGGRTEAFF
d_call: .; v_call: TRBV6-5; j_call: TRBJ1-1; cdr3_length: 15; clone_size: once; cdr3_nt: TGTGCCAGCAGCCGCGGTGCCCGGTTGAACACTGAAGCTTTCTTT; cdr3_aa: CASSRGARLNTEAFF
d_call: .; v_call: TRBV5-1; j_call: TRBJ1-3; cdr3_length: 13; clone_size: .; cdr3_nt: TGCGCCAGCAGCTTGGAAAGTGCGGACACCATATATTTT; cdr3_aa: CASSLESADTIYF
d_call: TRBD1; v_call: TRBV9; j_call: TRBJ2-7; cdr3_length: 16; clone_size: medium-sized; cdr3_nt: TGTGCCAGCAGCGGGGGTTCGGGGACAGGGGATTACGAGCAGTACTTC; cdr3_aa: CASSGGSGTGDYEQYF
d_call: TRBD2; v_call: TRBV28; j_call: TRBJ2-7; cdr3_length: 15; clone_size: once; cdr3_nt: TGTGCCAGCAGTCTACTAGCGGGGGGGACCTACGAGCAGTACTTC; cdr3_aa: CASSLLAGGTYEQYF
d_call: .; v_call: TRBV7-3; j_call: TRBJ2-3; cdr3_length: 15; clone_size: .; cdr3_nt: TGTGCCAGCAGCTTAATAGGGGGAGACTCGGGTACGCAGTATTTT; cdr3_aa: CASSLIGGDSGTQYF
d_call: .; v_call: TRBV7-7; j_call: TRBJ2-2; cdr3_length: 18; clone_size: .; cdr3_nt: TGTGCTAGCAGCCCGCGGATATGGGGGGACGCGAACACCGGGGAGCTGTTTTTT; cdr3_aa: CASSPRIWGDANTGELFF
d_call: .; v_call: TRBV6-6; j_call: TRBJ2-5; cdr3_length: 15; clone_size: .; cdr3_nt: TGTGCCAGCAGTAAACTAGAACGGATGGGGGAGACCCAGTACTTC; cdr3_aa: CASSKLERMGETQYF
d_call: .; v_call: TRBV5-4; j_call: TRBJ2-7; cdr3_length: 14; clone_size: .; cdr3_nt: TGTGCCAGCAGCTTATTCGGAGGAGCCTACGAGCAGTACTTC; cdr3_aa: CASSLFGGAYEQYF
d_call: TRBD1; v_call: TRBV4-2; j_call: TRBJ2-7; cdr3_length: 15; clone_size: .; cdr3_nt: TGTGCCAGCAGCCAAGCGGACAGGGGGCACTACGAGCAGTACTTC; cdr3_aa: CASSQADRGHYEQYF
d_call: TRBD1; v_call: TRBV20-1; j_call: TRBJ2-3; cdr3_length: 14; clone_size: once; cdr3_nt: TGCAGTGCTAGTGACGGGGACAGTACAGATACGCAGTATTTT; cdr3_aa: CSASDGDSTDTQYF
d_call: .; v_call: TRBV12-2; j_call: TRBJ2-3; cdr3_length: 12; clone_size: .; cdr3_nt: TGTGCAAGTCGCCACTCTAGCTGGGCGCAGTATTTT; cdr3_aa: CASRHSSWAQYF
d_call: .; v_call: TRBV28; j_call: TRBJ1-5; cdr3_length: 13; clone_size: once; cdr3_nt: TGTGCCAGCAGAACCCTTGCGGGGCAGCCCCAGCATTTT; cdr3_aa: CASRTLAGQPQHF
d_call: TRBD1; v_call: TRBV7-9; j_call: TRBJ2-2; cdr3_length: 15; clone_size: .; cdr3_nt: TGTGCCAGCAGCTTAGGGGACAGGAAGGCCGGGGAGCTGTTTTTT; cdr3_aa: CASSLGDRKAGELFF
d_call: .; v_call: TRBV30; j_call: TRBJ2-7; cdr3_length: 14; clone_size: .; cdr3_nt: TGTGCCTGGAGTGTCGGGGGCGACAGGGCGGAGCAGTACTTC; cdr3_aa: CAWSVGGDRAEQYF
d_call: TRBD2; v_call: TRBV7-8; j_call: TRBJ2-3; cdr3_length: 17; clone_size: few; cdr3_nt: TGTGCCAGCAGCTTAGGTCTAGCGGGAACCACGACCAATACGCAGTATTTT; cdr3_aa: CASSLGLAGTTTNTQYF
d_call: .; v_call: TRBV5-4; j_call: TRBJ1-2; cdr3_length: 16; clone_size: .; cdr3_nt: TGTGCCAGCAGCTTAGGTCATGCAGGGGAAGTCTATGGCTACACCTTC; cdr3_aa: CASSLGHAGEVYGYTF
d_call: TRBD1; v_call: TRBV6-5; j_call: TRBJ1-5; cdr3_length: 15; clone_size: once; cdr3_nt: TGTGCCAGCAGTTCCGACAGGGGACGGAATCAGCCCCAGCATTTT; cdr3_aa: CASSSDRGRNQPQHF
d_call: .; v_call: TRBV6-5; j_call: TRBJ1-5; cdr3_length: 14; clone_size: .; cdr3_nt: TGTGCCAGCAGCTTTACAGGTCAAGGTCAGCCCCAGCATTTT; cdr3_aa: CASSFTGQGQPQHF
d_call: TRBD2; v_call: TRBV2; j_call: TRBJ2-7; cdr3_length: 16; clone_size: .; cdr3_nt: TGTGCCAGCAGTGAACGCGGACTAGCGGGGGCTTACGAGCAGTACTTC; cdr3_aa: CASSERGLAGAYEQYF
d_call: TRBD1; v_call: TRBV4-3; j_call: TRBJ1-5; cdr3_length: 13; clone_size: .; cdr3_nt: TGCGCCAGCAGCCAGTACAGGGGTCAGCCCCAGCATTTT; cdr3_aa: CASSQYRGQPQHF
d_call: .; v_call: TRBV28; j_call: TRBJ2-4; cdr3_length: 14; clone_size: .; cdr3_nt: TGTGCCAGCAGTCCGGACCGGACACTAAACATTCAGTACTTC; cdr3_aa: CASSPDRTLNIQYF
d_call: .; v_call: TRBV11-3; j_call: TRBJ2-1; cdr3_length: 15; clone_size: .; cdr3_nt: TGTGCCAGCAGCGTTCAACAGGGCTCCTACAATGAGCAGTTCTTC; cdr3_aa: CASSVQQGSYNEQFF
d_call: .; v_call: TRBV7-2; j_call: TRBJ1-3; cdr3_length: 15; clone_size: .; cdr3_nt: TGTGCCAGCAGCTTAGCGTCAGGATGGGGAAACACCATATATTTT; cdr3_aa: CASSLASGWGNTIYF
d_call: .; v_call: TRBV6-4; j_call: TRBJ2-2; cdr3_length: 15; clone_size: once; cdr3_nt: TGTGCCAGCAGTGAAATAGCGGAGAACACCGGGGAGCTGTTTTTT; cdr3_aa: CASSEIAENTGELFF
d_call: .; v_call: TRBV28; j_call: TRBJ1-2; cdr3_length: 12; clone_size: few; cdr3_nt: TGTGCCAGCAGTTTATTCCAGAATGGCTACACCTTC; cdr3_aa: CASSLFQNGYTF